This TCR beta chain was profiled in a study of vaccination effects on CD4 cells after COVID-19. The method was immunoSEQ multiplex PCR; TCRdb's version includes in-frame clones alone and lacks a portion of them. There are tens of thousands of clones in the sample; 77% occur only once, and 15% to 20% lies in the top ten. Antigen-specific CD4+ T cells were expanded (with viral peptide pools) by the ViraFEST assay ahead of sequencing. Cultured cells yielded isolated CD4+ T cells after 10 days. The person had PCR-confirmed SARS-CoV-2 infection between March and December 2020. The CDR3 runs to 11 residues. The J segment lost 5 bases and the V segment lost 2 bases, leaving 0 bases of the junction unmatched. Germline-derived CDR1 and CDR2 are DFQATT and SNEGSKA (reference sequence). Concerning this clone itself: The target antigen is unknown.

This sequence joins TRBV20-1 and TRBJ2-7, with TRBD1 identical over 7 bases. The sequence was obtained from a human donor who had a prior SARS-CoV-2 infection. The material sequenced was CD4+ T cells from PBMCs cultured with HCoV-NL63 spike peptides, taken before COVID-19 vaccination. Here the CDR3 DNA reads TGCAGTGCTAGACAGGGGGACGAGCAGTACTTC. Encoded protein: CSARQGDEQYF.